The rows below give T cell receptor beta chains drawn from one sample of a study of blood T cell repertoires in COVID-19. Repertoires were generated with immunoSEQ multiplex PCR, while TCRdb's copy carries only in-frame clones and drops some. The profile covers some 330,000 clones, with over 75% appearing a single time and less than 2.5% taken by the ten largest. The sequenced sample was PBMCs or T cells enriched from blood (not recorded which). The receptors derive from a man between 35 and 55 years old in a cohort exposed to, infected with or recovered from COVID-19 (not recorded which). Each CDR3 is given with its conserved first and last residue.

V gene	J gene	CDR3 protein
TRBV15	TRBJ1-1	CATRAGLNTEAFF
TRBV21-1	TRBJ2-3	CASMFTDTFTDTQYF
TRBV5-1	TRBJ2-2	CASSLQGAPTGELFF
TRBV5-1	TRBJ2-7	CASSLDPSYEQYF
TRBV9	TRBJ2-1	CASSPRGERPFF
TRBV18	TRBJ1-5	CASSNTGGGYQPQHF
TRBV2	TRBJ1-5	CASRKAQPSDQPQHF
TRBV11-2	TRBJ1-1	CASSLDLLGTEAFF
TRBV5-1	TRBJ1-6	CASSPRTGLNSPLHF
TRBV6-5	TRBJ1-2	CASSYSAQGNYGYTF
TRBV27	TRBJ2-7	CASSSPQKQGTYEQYF
TRBV6-1	TRBJ2-7	CASSEQGQGDEQYF
TRBV3-1/TRBV3-2	TRBJ2-2	CASSQGGLELFF
TRBV29-1	TRBJ2-1	CSVPTSGTVSSYNEQFF
TRBV7-2	TRBJ2-1	CASSERESSYNEQFF
TRBV9	TRBJ1-6	CASSLSSYNSPLHF
TRBV5-1	TRBJ2-7	CASSFLPSASYEQYF
TRBV7-2	TRBJ1-5	CASSQGQWNQPQHF
TRBV12-5	TRBJ2-1	CASGRRNEQFF
TRBV5-6	TRBJ1-3	CASSSWAGRGTIYF
TRBV5-1	TRBJ1-2	CASSEGPEFYGYTF
TRBV14	TRBJ1-2	CASSQLWDTGYTF
TRBV5-1	TRBJ1-1	CASSSSGTGSTEAFF
TRBV7-9	TRBJ2-5	CASSLGTQGGLQETQYF
TRBV7-2	TRBJ1-6	CASSRGTEPPLHF
TRBV4-2	TRBJ2-1	CASSQRITSGEYNEQFF
TRBV14	TRBJ1-4	CASSRISGTGDNEKLFF
TRBV28	TRBJ1-2	CASRPGTGYGYTF
TRBV5-8	TRBJ1-6	CASSLAEGANSPLHF
TRBV2	TRBJ2-1	CASSEKRASSYNEQFF
TRBV19	TRBJ2-2	CASSISGGNTGELFF
TRBV28	TRBJ2-7	CASSLAGGRNEQYF
TRBV5-1	TRBJ2-5	CASSRREGETQYF
TRBV10-3	TRBJ2-1	CAISESGREYEQFF
TRBV28	TRBJ1-5	CASKTLGWFQHF
TRBV4-2	TRBJ2-1	CASSPLKGPAGPNEQFF
TRBV6-1	TRBJ2-7	CASSEAIGRAYEQYF
TRBV29-1	TRBJ2-5	CSVPGQRSFQETQYF
TRBV5-1	TRBJ1-4	CASKSGTGREKLFF
TRBV30	TRBJ2-1	CAWIRWDRVISYNEQFF
TRBV30	TRBJ1-2	CAWSVMEGPQGYTF
TRBV3-1/TRBV3-2	TRBJ2-2	CASSHNSGRATGELFF
TRBV5-6	TRBJ1-3	CASSLVGIAGNTIYF
TRBV4-1	TRBJ1-1	CASSRGQGGNTEAFF
TRBV28	TRBJ2-7	CASSITGTVAYEQYF
TRBV2	TRBJ1-6	CASSAGQGINSPLHF
TRBV5-1	TRBJ2-2	CASSLQVGELFF
TRBV7-2	TRBJ2-1	CASSLAGAYNEQFF
TRBV9	TRBJ2-7	CASSVDGGSYEQYF
TRBV9	TRBJ1-2	CASSVGRSWLEGYTF